This T cell receptor (beta chain) stems from a study of cytomegalovirus exposure and HLA in healthy donors. Primers: 60 Vbeta forward and 13 Jbeta reverse. The data were produced by immunoSEQ multiplex PCR, yet TCRdb's version contains in-frame clones alone and is incomplete. The repertoire includes around 190,000 clones, just under 75% of them detected once, and approximately 4.8% sits in the top ten. About this clone itself: Its specificity is not known. The germline gene is not matched at one end of the junction; a read error may be the cause.

Broader study findings: Most likely, a cluster of highly shared sequence variants arose as a sequencing artifact. Researchers had no immune exposure information except CMV serostatus available.

The germline gives CDR1 SGHTA, CDR2 FQGTGA. The CDR3 has 17 residues. The genes are TRBV7-3 and TRBJ2-2; 13 bases match TRBD2. The source of this sequence is a man aged 30-40 years in good health and CMV-seropositive. The specimen sequenced was PBMCs. The chain's CDR3 is CASSLTLAGGFAGELFF. CDR3 DNA: TGTGCCAGCAGCCTAACACTAGCGGGGGGGTTCGCCGGGGAGCTGTTTTTT. The variable domain in full, completed from reference TRBV7-3 and TRBJ2-2, reads GAGVSQTPSNKVTEKGKYVELRCDPISGHTALYWYRQSLGQGPEFLIYFQGTGAADDSGLPNDRFFAVRPEGSVSTLKIQRTERGDSAVYLCASSLTLAGGFAGELFFGEGSRLTVL.